These 29 T cell receptor beta chains originate from one sample sequenced in a study of post-analysis software for immune sequencing data. Study conclusions and caveats: Compared with controls, patients had more of 4 to 6 TRBV segments, including TRBV5-6, TRBV5-1 and TRBV20-1.

Unique molecular identifiers had been added to the TCR beta cDNA libraries. TCRdb re-called the PCR reads with MiXCR, one entry per CDR3 protein. The profile shows about 760,000 distinct CDR3 sequences, roughly 30% of them singletons. These receptors are not linked to any known antigen. The sequenced material came from blood. These receptors originate from a girl between 5 and 17 years old with multiple sclerosis.

V and J are TRBV5-1 and TRBJ1-2, with a tentative D call TRBD1 (5 bases). The CDR3 has 14 residues. The germline V gene has CDR1 SGHRS and CDR2 YFSETQ. With 3 bases removed from V and 3 bases from J, the gap between germline ends came to 12 bases. The CDR3 nucleotides read TGCGCCAGCAGCTCGACAGCGGTGGACTATGGCTACACCTTC. The encoded protein is CASSSTAVDYGYTF.

This clonotype has a single count. At one boundary the junction diverges from the germline segment, which might be a read error. The V gene is TRBV9, the J gene TRBJ2-5, with TRBD2 as a possible D gene (7 bases). The length of the CDR3 is 20 residues. CDR1 SGDLS and CDR2 YYNGEE come from the germline V gene. CDR3 loop: CVSSARPSSRGALVQETQYF. CDR3 DNA sequence: TGTGTCAGCAGCGCTCGACCCTCCTCCCGGGGGGCCTTAGTCCAAGAGACCCAGTACTTC.

The chain couples TRBV2 to TRBJ2-1, with D possibly matching TRBD2 (6 bases). The germline V and J ends were trimmed by 4 bases and 6 bases, with 13 bases remaining between them. CDR3 length equals 14 residues. Germline V lookup: CDR1 SNHLY, CDR2 FYNNEI. DNA of the CDR3: TGTGCCAGCAGTGTTCCTTCCGGGAGCAATGAGCAGTTCTTC. Encoded protein: CASSVPSGSNEQFF.

The chain links TRBV6-2 or TRBV6-3 to TRBJ2-5; no clear D. With 1 base removed from V and 4 bases from J, the gap between germline ends came to 4 bases. Germline values: CDR1 MNHEY, CDR2 SVGEGT. CDR3 length equals 12 residues. The CDR3, as DNA: TGTGCCAGCAGTTACTACGGAGAGACCCAGTACTTC. This gives the protein CASSYYGETQYF.

The chain employs TRBV7-9 and TRBJ2-1; no firm D call. Looked up from germline, CDR1 is SEHNR and CDR2 is FQNEAQ (reference sequence). V was trimmed by 2 bases and J by 0 bases, leaving 14 bases between them. CDR3 length: 17 residues. In DNA, the CDR3 is TGTGCCAGCAGCTTACCTCTAGAGCAAAGCTCCTACAATGAGCAGTTCTTC. Translation gives CASSLPLEQSSYNEQFF.

This clonotype came up a few times. The CDR3 loop reads CSVVSRAGGQETQYF. CDR3 DNA: TGCAGCGTTGTATCTCGGGCAGGCGGCCAGGAGACCCAGTACTTC. The chain recombines TRBV29-1 with TRBJ2-5, with unresolved D. The CDR3 consists of 15 residues. CDR1 is SQVTM, CDR2 ANQGSEA, per germline. Trimming took 4 bases from V and 5 from J, leaving 20 bases between them.

The V gene is TRBV20-1, the J gene TRBJ2-7; no definite D call. V was shortened by 1 base and J by 4 bases, with 14 bases between the two germline ends. The CDR3 contains 14 residues. The germline CDR1 and CDR2 sequences are DFQATT and SNEGSKA (reference sequence). CDR3 coding DNA: TGCAGTGCTAGAGCGGGCCAAAGAGTTTACGAGCAGTACTTC. Amino acid sequence: CSARAGQRVYEQYF.

CDR3 nucleotide sequence: TGCAGTGCTCACCGGGGGGCCACAGATACGCAGTATTTT. Its translation is CSAHRGATDTQYF. This chain joins TRBV20-1 and TRBJ2-3, with a weak D call TRBD2 (7 bases). The CDR3 is made up of 13 amino acids. V was pared by 5 bases and J by 2 bases, with 11 bases between. Germline CDR1 DFQATT, CDR2 SNEGSKA (reference sequence).

V gene TRBV15 combines with J gene TRBJ2-7; no clear D gene. V lost 0 bases, J lost 0 bases, and 6 bases lay in between. Germline V gene data show CDR1 as LNHNV and CDR2 as YYDKDF (reference sequence). The CDR3 length is 14 residues. Here the CDR3 reads CATSREGYSYEQYF. In DNA, the CDR3 is TGTGCCACCAGCAGAGAGGGTTACTCCTACGAGCAGTACTTC.

The chain has TRBV28 and TRBJ2-7; D is uncertain. CDR1 and CDR2 (germline): MDHEN, SYDVKM. V was cut by 6 bases and J by 0 bases, with 9 bases left in between. CDR3 length equals 13 residues. The CDR3 here is CASSSSISYEQYF. CDR3 bases: TGTGCCAGCAGCAGTTCAATCTCCTACGAGCAGTACTTC.

The chain uses TRBV2 and TRBJ1-1; no firm D call. Deletions cut 7 bases from V and 7 bases from J, with 10 bases between. The CDR3 has 11 amino acids. Germline values: CDR1 SNHLY, CDR2 FYNNEI. The CDR3 DNA is TGTGCCAGCAAGGCAGCCGTTGAAGCTTTCTTT. Translation: CASKAAVEAFF.

This clonotype was found a few times. This sequence joins TRBV12-3 or TRBV12-4 and TRBJ2-3, with TRBD2 as a possible D gene (7 bases). The CDR3 contains 16 residues. Trimming cost V 3 bases and J 0 bases, with 13 bases left between them. CDR3 DNA sequence: TGTGCCAGCAGTTTGACCCCGGGGGGCAGCACAGATACGCAGTATTTT. Protein sequence: CASSLTPGGSTDTQYF.

Worth noting for this clonotype: This may be a read error, as it is one base from a much larger clone. The chain recombines TRBV6-5 with TRBJ2-5; tentatively, D is TRBD2 (6 bases). Trimming cost V 1 base and J 11 bases, with 20 bases left between them. This CDR3 region has 15 residues. Germline CDR1 reads MNHEY; CDR2 reads SVGAGI. The CDR3: CASSYFGSGGSEQYF. The CDR3 DNA sequence: TGTGCCAGCAGTTACTTTGGTAGCGGCGGAAGTGAGCAGTACTTC.

This clonotype was seen more than once but under ten times. The rearrangement joins TRBV7-2 to TRBJ2-1; TRBD1 aligns across 7 bases. V trimming: 5 bases; J trimming: 7 bases; junction bases outside the gene matches: 8. Germline V lookup: CDR1 SGHTA, CDR2 FQGNSA. There are 14 residues in the CDR3. This chain's CDR3 is CASSPAGGRNEQFF. As DNA, the CDR3 is TGTGCCAGCAGCCCCGCAGGGGGTAGAAATGAGCAGTTCTTC.

The rearrangement links TRBV6-1 to TRBJ2-3, with D perhaps TRBD1 or TRBD2 (5 bases each). The V gene lost 5 bases and the J gene lost 2 bases, with 14 bases spanning the gap. Germline CDR1 MNHNS, CDR2 SASEGT. The CDR3 spans 15 residues. This CDR3 is CASSLGTVLTDTQYF. The CDR3, as DNA: TGTGCCAGCAGTCTAGGGACGGTACTCACAGATACGCAGTATTTT.

This rearrangement joins TRBV20-1 to TRBJ2-7; the D gene is possibly TRBD2 (5 bases). Germline CDR1 reads DFQATT; CDR2 reads SNEGSKA (reference sequence). V dropped 5 bases and J dropped 4 bases, with 18 bases sitting between them. This CDR3 region has 14 residues. The CDR3 DNA sequence: TGCAGTGCTGAGACGGGATCGGCCCTTTACGAGCAGTACTTC. Protein sequence: CSAETGSALYEQYF.

This clonotype was counted only a few times. The J gene is TRBJ2-5, the V gene TRBV15; TRBD2 matches at 11 bases. V shed 2 bases and J 4 bases; nucleotides not matched to a gene: 18. Germline V lookup: CDR1 LNHNV, CDR2 YYDKDF (reference sequence). This CDR3 region has 20 residues. The chain's CDR3 is CATSRLARPIKTSGGETQYF. CDR3 nucleotide sequence: TGTGCCACCAGCAGACTCGCCAGACCGATAAAAACTAGCGGGGGAGAGACCCAGTACTTC.

Written as DNA, the CDR3 is TGTGCCAGCAGTCCACAGGGGGCGGTTGGCTACACCTTC. Translation gives CASSPQGAVGYTF. The chain employs TRBV14 and TRBJ1-2; 9 bases are a match to TRBD1. CDR1 and CDR2 from the germline V gene are SGHDN and FVKESK. The junction had 6 bases not matched to a gene; V was cut back by 6 bases and J by 7 bases. The CDR3 extends over 13 amino acids.

The gene calls are TRBV20-1 and TRBJ2-7; TRBD2 agrees at 8 bases. Per germline, CDR1 DFQATT and CDR2 SNEGSKA (reference sequence). The CDR3 totals 14 residues. V trimming: 2 bases; J trimming: 1 base; junction bases outside the gene matches: 4. The CDR3 protein is CSARPGLGSYEQYF. CDR3 nucleotide sequence: TGCAGTGCTAGACCGGGACTAGGATCCTACGAGCAGTACTTC.

J is TRBJ2-3 and V is TRBV7-2; TRBD1 is a possible D gene (6 bases). The CDR3 contains 16 residues. Deletions cut 5 bases from V and 2 bases from J, with 17 bases between. Germline assignment: CDR1 SGHTA and CDR2 FQGNSA. The DNA of the CDR3 is TGTGCCAGCAGCCAAACAGGGTCTCCGTCCACAGATACGCAGTATTTT. It encodes CASSQTGSPSTDTQYF.

In this sample, this clonotype turned up a few times. The chain has TRBV20-1 and TRBJ2-7, with TRBD2 identical over 11 bases. Germline V gene lookup returns CDR1 DFQATT and CDR2 SNEGSKA (reference sequence). The CDR3 runs to 14 residues. The V and J ends lost 5 bases and 3 bases, in that order; junction bases with no gene match: 6. CDR3 nucleotide sequence: TGCAGTGCTCGCCAAACTAGCGGGAGCTACGAGCAGTACTTC. This translates into CSARQTSGSYEQYF.

This clonotype was seen at least ten times. V usage is TRBV29-1 and J usage is TRBJ1-4; D gene uncertain. Germline V gene data show CDR1 as SQVTM and CDR2 as ANQGSEA. This CDR3 region has 12 residues. V gave up 5 bases and J gave up 1 base, with 5 bases separating them. The CDR3 reads CSVQITNEKLFF. The CDR3 coding sequence is TGCAGCGTTCAAATAACTAATGAAAAACTGTTTTTT.

This clonotype was seen a few times. The chain joins TRBV24-1 to TRBJ2-1, with TRBD2 matching over 9 bases. J lost 7 bases, V lost 2 bases, and 5 bases had no gene match. Germline assignment: CDR1 KGHDR and CDR2 SFDVKD. CDR3 length equals 15 residues. For the CDR3, the DNA is TGTGCCACCAGTGATTCGCGGGGGGGCTCGAATGAGCAGTTCTTC. This sequence encodes CATSDSRGGSNEQFF.

This sequence joins TRBV27 and TRBJ2-7, with D unresolved. Germline V gene data show CDR1 as MNHEY and CDR2 as SMNVEV (reference sequence). Trimming cost V 5 bases and J 3 bases, with 11 bases left between them. The CDR3 contains 13 residues. As DNA, the CDR3 is TGTGCCAGCAGTCCCTCGACCTACTACGAGCAGTACTTC. Its translation is CASSPSTYYEQYF.

This chain connects TRBV2 to TRBJ2-1; D is possibly TRBD1 (5 bases). Trimming took 11 bases from V and 10 from J, leaving 18 bases between them. This CDR3 is built from 12 residues. Looked up from germline, CDR1 is SNHLY and CDR2 is FYNNEI. Here the CDR3 reads CARTKDSKEQFF. The CDR3 DNA sequence: TGTGCCCGCACCAAAGACAGCAAAGAGCAGTTCTTC.

The J gene is TRBJ2-1, the V gene TRBV7-2; the D is unclear. V was cut by 6 bases and J by 7 bases, with 13 bases left in between. Germline V lookup: CDR1 SGHTA, CDR2 FQGNSA. The CDR3 has 13 amino acids. CDR3: CASSTQDGNEQFF. Here the CDR3 DNA reads TGTGCCAGCAGTACTCAGGACGGGAATGAGCAGTTCTTC.

This clonotype was recorded a few times. The chain employs TRBV7-2 and TRBJ1-4, with D perhaps matching TRBD1 (5 bases). Per germline, CDR1 SGHTA and CDR2 FQGNSA. This CDR3 has 16 amino acids. V dropped 1 base and J dropped 8 bases, with 17 bases sitting between them. The CDR3 here is CASSLGAAAWGEKLFF. CDR3 nucleotides: TGTGCCAGCAGCTTAGGGGCAGCCGCTTGGGGGGAAAAACTGTTTTTT.

This clonotype was found a few times. The chain combines TRBV7-2 with TRBJ2-3, with D maybe TRBD2 (6 bases). The CDR3 is made up of 13 amino acids. Trimming shortened V by 11 bases and J by 4 bases, and 16 bases separated the two germline ends. Germline values: CDR1 SGHTA, CDR2 FQGNSA. The CDR3 DNA reads as TGTGCCGCCGTAGGAGGGCCGGCAGATACGCAGTATTTT. It specifies CAAVGGPADTQYF.

On this clonotype: The junction differs from germline at one of its ends, possibly a read error. CDR3 sequence reads: CATGRDLKRGPSGANVLTF. The DNA of the CDR3 is TGTGCCACCGGCAGAGATCTCAAGCGGGGCCCCTCTGGGGCCAACGTCCTGACTTTC. V gene TRBV15 combines with J gene TRBJ2-6, with 7 bases aligning to TRBD2. The germline V gene has CDR1 LNHNV and CDR2 YYDKDF (reference sequence). The CDR3 has 19 amino acids. Using reference TRBV15 and TRBJ2-6 for the parts outside the CDR3, the full variable domain is DAMVIQNPRYQVTQFGKPVTLSCSQTLNHNVMYWYQQKSSQAPKLLFHYYDKDFNNEADTPDNFQSRRPNTSFCFLDIRSPGLGDTAMYLCATGRDLKRGPSGANVLTFGAGSRLTVL.